This T cell receptor delta chain originates from a study of gamma-delta T cells after stem cell transplantation. This clone was counted once. TCRdb re-identified clones in the RT-PCR reads via CATT. Here the sample spans some 13,000 delta-chain clones, roughly 30% being singletons. Germline loops: CDR1 TVYSNPD, CDR2 GDNSRS (reference sequence). J lost 2 bases, V lost 4 bases, and 18 bases had no gene match. CDR3 length equals 17 residues. V is TRDV3 and J is TRDJ1, with TRDD3 identical over 8 bases. The sequenced sample consisted of gamma-delta T cells. The clonotype originates from a human donor. It is not recorded whose cells these are; they may come from a transplant donor. As DNA, the CDR3 is TGTGCCTGTAGCTCCGGCTGGGGGAGACGCAAGACCGATAAACTCATCTTT. It codes for CACSSGWGRRKTDKLIF.